This TCR beta chain originates from a study of CD8+ T cells in alopecia areata. CDR3 length: 14 residues. From germline, CDR1 is SGDLS and CDR2 YYNGEE. The germline V and J ends were trimmed by 0 bases and 5 bases, with 9 bases remaining between them. Investigators isolated RNA and reverse transcribed it into cDNA to act as the sequencing template. Sequencing was performed with immunoSEQ multiplex PCR; in TCRdb, only in-frame clones are kept and a portion is missing. The sample includes 150,000 or so clones, around 87% of them seen just once. The sequenced sample was CD8+ T cells sorted from blood, obtained at week 0. This clonotype originated in a human donor with alopecia areata. The chain couples TRBV9 to TRBJ2-1; no clear D. CDR3 protein: CASSVVEENNEQFF. CDR3 sequence (DNA): TGTGCCAGCAGCGTAGTCGAGGAAAACAATGAGCAGTTCTTC.